The 18 T cell receptor beta chains listed next were all sequenced from one sample in a study of cytomegalovirus exposure and HLA in healthy donors. The PCR had 60 Vbeta and 13 Jbeta primers. Profiling relied on immunoSEQ multiplex PCR, and the TCRdb table lists in-frame clones only, not all of them. This sample carries 150,000 to 200,000 clones, about four fifths of them seen once, and the ten largest clones take roughly 5.2%. Sequencing used PBMCs. The origin of the receptors is a woman aged 18-29 years in good health and CMV-seropositive.

This sequence joins TRBV9 and TRBJ2-7, with TRBD1 identical over 7 bases. From germline, CDR1 is SGDLS and CDR2 YYNGEE. This CDR3 has 14 amino acids. V lost 3 bases to trimming and J lost 4 bases; unmatched junction nucleotides: 7. The CDR3 DNA is TGTGCCAGCAGCGGACACAGGGGCTCATACGAGCAGTACTTC. Residues: CASSGHRGSYEQYF.

The J gene is TRBJ1-1, the V gene TRBV9; D is unresolved. Germline loops: CDR1 SGDLS, CDR2 YYNGEE. V lost 0 bases to trimming and J lost 0 bases, with 6 bases between them. This CDR3 contains 14 residues. CDR3 coding DNA: TGTGCCAGCAGCGTAGAAGCGGTGAACACTGAAGCTTTCTTT. It is translated as CASSVEAVNTEAFF.

V gene TRBV28 combines with J gene TRBJ1-1, with 7 nucleotides matching TRBD1. J was trimmed by 0 bases and V by 6 bases; bases with no gene match: 7. Per germline, CDR1 MDHEN and CDR2 SYDVKM. The CDR3 covers 15 residues. CDR3 region: CASSWGTELNTEAFF. The DNA of the CDR3 is TGTGCCAGCAGCTGGGGGACAGAACTGAACACTGAAGCTTTCTTT. The complete variable domain, with remaining parts taken from reference TRBV28 and TRBJ1-1, reads DVKVTQSSRYLVKRTGEKVFLECVQDMDHENMFWYRQDPGLGLRLIYFSYDVKMKEKGDIPEGYSVSREKKERFSLILESASTNQTSMYLCASSWGTELNTEAFFGQGTRLTVV.

The CDR3 spells CASSIVGDWMDEQYF. In nucleotides, the CDR3 is TGTGCCAGTAGTATCGTCGGAGACTGGATGGACGAGCAGTACTTC. This chain connects TRBV19 to TRBJ2-7; no clear D. V lost 3 bases, J lost 5 bases, and 17 bases lay in between. The CDR3 is made up of 15 amino acids. Germline V CDR1 and CDR2: LNHDA, SQIVND (reference sequence).

The chain is built from TRBV7-9 and TRBJ1-1; no clear D. Trimming cost V 1 base and J 1 base, with 13 bases left between them. Germline loops: CDR1 SEHNR, CDR2 FQNEAQ (reference sequence). This CDR3 is 16 amino acids long. The CDR3 sequence: CASSLGRSGGNTEAFF. CDR3 DNA sequence: TGTGCCAGCAGCTTAGGACGGTCGGGAGGGAACACTGAAGCTTTCTTT.

The count of this clone is one. The chain links TRBV7-9 to TRBJ2-5; D tentatively fits TRBD1 or TRBD2 (5 bases each). The J call may be in error: the DNA end matches TRBJ2-7 better. The CDR3 length is 15 residues. The V gene's germline CDR1 is SEHNR and CDR2 FQNEAQ (reference sequence). The CDR3 region is CASSVGTGISYEQYF. For the CDR3, the DNA is TGTGCCAGCAGCGTAGGGACGGGGATCTCCTACGAGCAGTACTTC.

The chain couples TRBV6-1 to TRBJ1-5, with D perhaps matching TRBD1 (6 bases). CDR3 size: 15 residues. The ends were cut back, 6 bases at V and 2 bases at J, with 14 bases in the middle. CDR1 and CDR2 (germline): MNHNS, SASEGT. CDR3 region: CASSPGRTGNQPQHF. CDR3 nucleotide sequence: TGTGCCAGCAGCCCCGGACGGACAGGCAATCAGCCCCAGCATTTT.

The chain couples TRBV28 to TRBJ2-2; no clear D gene. The CDR3 is 14 amino acids. Germline CDR1 is MDHEN and CDR2 is SYDVKM. Trimming removed 7 bases from V and 0 bases from J, with 9 bases in between. CDR3 protein: CASNQASNTGELFF. The CDR3 region has the DNA TGTGCCAGCAATCAAGCGTCGAACACCGGGGAGCTGTTTTTT.

This clone has a handful of counts. J is TRBJ1-4 and V is TRBV4-1; D not certain. The V end lost 1 base, the J end lost 0 bases, and 9 bases lay between the germline ends. The CDR3 loop spans 16 amino acids. CDR1 MGHRA and CDR2 YSYEKL come from the germline V gene. The CDR3 region is CASSQGASSTNEKLFF. The CDR3 nucleotides read TGCGCCAGCAGCCAAGGGGCCAGCTCAACTAATGAAAAACTGTTTTTT.

V and J are TRBV14 and TRBJ2-7; possible D gene TRBD1, 5 bases. This CDR3 contains 17 residues. CDR1 and CDR2 from the germline V gene are SGHDN and FVKESK. Trimming left V 1 base short and J 0 bases short, with 16 bases between. The CDR3 sequence is CASSQGFDSLISYEQYF. The CDR3 region has the DNA TGTGCCAGCAGCCAAGGGTTTGACAGCCTTATCTCCTACGAGCAGTACTTC.

In this sample, this clone turned up a few times. V and J are TRBV11-1 and TRBJ2-7; possible D gene TRBD2, 5 bases. Looked up from germline, CDR1 is SGHAT and CDR2 is FQDESV (reference sequence). CDR3 length: 15 amino acids. V shed 4 bases and J shed 1 base, with 14 bases lying between them. The CDR3 bases are TGTGCCAGCAGCTCCGGACTTTCCTATTCCTACGAGCAGTACTTC. Translated, it gives CASSSGLSYSYEQYF.

The chain carries TRBV28 and TRBJ2-7, with TRBD2 as a possible D gene (6 bases). This CDR3 comprises 13 residues. V gave up 6 bases and J gave up 0 bases, with 9 bases separating them. CDR1 and CDR2 from the germline V gene are MDHEN and SYDVKM. Here the CDR3 reads CASSHGSSYEQYF. DNA for the CDR3: TGTGCCAGCAGCCACGGGAGCTCCTACGAGCAGTACTTC. Full variable domain (remainder filled in from reference TRBV28 and TRBJ2-7): DVKVTQSSRYLVKRTGEKVFLECVQDMDHENMFWYRQDPGLGLRLIYFSYDVKMKEKGDIPEGYSVSREKKERFSLILESASTNQTSMYLCASSHGSSYEQYFGPGTRLTVT.

The chain uses TRBV4-3 and TRBJ2-1, with TRBD2 identical over 10 bases. Trimming removed 1 base from V and 5 bases from J; junction bases left unmatched: 5. The CDR3 totals 16 residues. The germline gives CDR1 LGHNA, CDR2 YSLEER. As DNA, the CDR3 is TGCGCCAGCAGCCAAGTAGGTCTAGCGGGGGACAATGAGCAGTTCTTC. Translation gives CASSQVGLAGDNEQFF.

V gene TRBV5-1 combines with J gene TRBJ1-4, with 10 bases lining up with TRBD1. Trimming took 4 bases from V and 4 from J; bases not matched to a gene: 7. CDR1 is SGHRS, CDR2 YFSETQ, per germline. The CDR3 loop spans 16 amino acids. CDR3 protein: CASSLLGTGVNEKLFF. The CDR3 DNA follows: TGCGCCAGCAGCCTACTAGGGACAGGGGTTAATGAAAAACTGTTTTTT. Full variable domain (remainder filled in from reference TRBV5-1 and TRBJ1-4): KAGVTQTPRYLIKTRGQQVTLSCSPISGHRSVSWYQQTPGQGLQFLFEYFSETQRNKGNFPGRFSGRQFSNSRSEMNVSTLELGDSALYLCASSLLGTGVNEKLFFGSGTQLSVL.

This chain uses TRBV4-2 with TRBJ2-1; 10 bases match TRBD2. The CDR3 extends over 20 amino acids. Germline-derived CDR1 and CDR2 are LGHNA and YNFKEQ. Trimming removed 0 bases from V and 6 bases from J; junction bases left unmatched: 17. This chain's CDR3 is CASSQDWSHSSGGMGNEQFF. CDR3 coding DNA: TGTGCCAGCAGCCAAGATTGGTCCCACTCTAGCGGGGGCATGGGCAATGAGCAGTTCTTC.

This clone has a single count. J is TRBJ1-1 and V is TRBV29-1; D gene ambiguous. CDR3 length: 12 residues. Trimming cost V 6 bases and J 5 bases, with 13 bases left between them. The germline V gene encodes CDR1 SQVTM and CDR2 ANQGSEA. The CDR3 bases are TGCAGCGTCCAGACATCGGGGACTGAAGCTTTCTTT. Its translation: CSVQTSGTEAFF. The full variable domain, with the rest looked up from reference TRBV29-1 and TRBJ1-1, is SAVISQKPSRDICQRGTSLTIQCQVDSQVTMMFWYRQQPGQSLTLIATANQGSEATYESGFVIDKFPISRPNLTFSTLTVSNMSPEDSSIYLCSVQTSGTEAFFGQGTRLTVV.

This chain links TRBV6-1 with TRBJ2-1, with D possibly being TRBD2 (5 bases). Germline-derived CDR1 and CDR2 are MNHNS and SASEGT. The ends were cut back, 0 bases at V and 9 bases at J, with 15 bases in the middle. The CDR3 length is 15 residues. In DNA form, the CDR3 reads TGTGCCAGCAGTGAAGCGCTGGACTCGGTCCGTGAGCAGTTCTTC. It yields the protein CASSEALDSVREQFF.

The rearrangement joins TRBV27 to TRBJ1-5; D may be TRBD1 (6 bases). Looked up from germline, CDR1 is MNHEY and CDR2 is SMNVEV (reference sequence). The length of the CDR3 is 15 residues. V lost 0 bases and J lost 7, with 13 bases in between. The chain's CDR3 is CASSLSAGAGQPQHF. CDR3 DNA sequence: TGTGCCAGCAGTTTATCGGCAGGGGCTGGGCAGCCCCAGCATTTT.